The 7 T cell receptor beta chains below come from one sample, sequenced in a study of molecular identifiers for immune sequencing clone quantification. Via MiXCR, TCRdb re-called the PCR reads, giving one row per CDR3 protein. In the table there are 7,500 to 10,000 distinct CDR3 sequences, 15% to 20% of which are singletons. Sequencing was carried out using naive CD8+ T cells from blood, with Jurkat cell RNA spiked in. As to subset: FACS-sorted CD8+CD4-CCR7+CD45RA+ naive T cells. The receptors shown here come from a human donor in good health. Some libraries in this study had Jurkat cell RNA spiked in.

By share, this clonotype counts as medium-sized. The CDR3 is CASSYRVSTDTQYF. In DNA, the CDR3 is TGTGCCAGCAGCTACAGGGTTAGCACAGATACGCAGTATTTT. The genes are TRBV5-5 and TRBJ2-3, with D possibly matching TRBD1 (6 bases). Germline CDR1 is SGHKS and CDR2 is YYEKEE (reference sequence). V was clipped by 3 bases and J by 0 bases, with 8 bases between them. This CDR3 spans 14 amino acids.

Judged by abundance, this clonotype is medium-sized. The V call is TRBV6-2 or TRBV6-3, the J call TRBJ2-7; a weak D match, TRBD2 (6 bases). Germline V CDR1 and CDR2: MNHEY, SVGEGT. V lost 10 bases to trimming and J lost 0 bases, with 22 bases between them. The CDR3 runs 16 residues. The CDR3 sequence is CATHTPSAMSSYEQYF. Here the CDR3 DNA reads TGTGCCACCCACACTCCTAGCGCCATGAGCTCCTACGAGCAGTACTTC.

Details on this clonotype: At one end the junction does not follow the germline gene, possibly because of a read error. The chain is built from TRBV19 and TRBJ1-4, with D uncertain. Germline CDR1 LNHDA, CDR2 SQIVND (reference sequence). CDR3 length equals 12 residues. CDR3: CAGSVDDEKLSF. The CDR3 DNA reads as TGTGCCGGTAGTGTGGACGACGAAAAACTGTCTTTT. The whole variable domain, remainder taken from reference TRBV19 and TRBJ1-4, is DGGITQSPKYLFRKEGQNVTLSCEQNLNHDAMYWYRQDPGQGLRLIYYSQIVNDFQKGDIAEGYSVSREKKESFPLTVTSAQKNPTAFYLCAGSVDDEKLSFGSGTQLSVL.

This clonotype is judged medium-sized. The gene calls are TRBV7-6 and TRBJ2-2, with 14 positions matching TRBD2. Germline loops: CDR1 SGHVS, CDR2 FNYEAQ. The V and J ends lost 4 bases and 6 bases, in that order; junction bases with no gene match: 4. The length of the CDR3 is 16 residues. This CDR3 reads CASSSRLAGGPGELFF. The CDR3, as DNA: TGTGCCAGCAGCTCGCGACTAGCGGGGGGGCCCGGGGAGCTGTTTTTT.

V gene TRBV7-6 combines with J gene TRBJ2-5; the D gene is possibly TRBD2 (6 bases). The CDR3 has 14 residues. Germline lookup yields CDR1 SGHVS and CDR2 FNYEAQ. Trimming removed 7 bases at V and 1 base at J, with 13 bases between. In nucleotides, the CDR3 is TGTGCCAGCACCGTGGACTATTCCCAAGAGACCCAGTACTTC. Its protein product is CASTVDYSQETQYF.

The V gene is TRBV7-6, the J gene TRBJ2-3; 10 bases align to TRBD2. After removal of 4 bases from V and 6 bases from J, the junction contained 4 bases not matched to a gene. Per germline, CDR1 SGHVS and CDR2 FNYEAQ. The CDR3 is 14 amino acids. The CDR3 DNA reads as TGTGCCAGCAGCTCAGGGACTAGCGTGGATACGCAGTATTTT. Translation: CASSSGTSVDTQYF.

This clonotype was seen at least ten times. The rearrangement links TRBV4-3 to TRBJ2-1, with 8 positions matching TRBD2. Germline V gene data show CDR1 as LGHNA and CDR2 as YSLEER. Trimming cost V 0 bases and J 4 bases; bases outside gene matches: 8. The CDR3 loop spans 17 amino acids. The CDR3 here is CASSQEISGRDYNEQFF. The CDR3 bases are TGCGCCAGCAGCCAAGAAATCAGCGGGAGAGATTACAATGAGCAGTTCTTC.